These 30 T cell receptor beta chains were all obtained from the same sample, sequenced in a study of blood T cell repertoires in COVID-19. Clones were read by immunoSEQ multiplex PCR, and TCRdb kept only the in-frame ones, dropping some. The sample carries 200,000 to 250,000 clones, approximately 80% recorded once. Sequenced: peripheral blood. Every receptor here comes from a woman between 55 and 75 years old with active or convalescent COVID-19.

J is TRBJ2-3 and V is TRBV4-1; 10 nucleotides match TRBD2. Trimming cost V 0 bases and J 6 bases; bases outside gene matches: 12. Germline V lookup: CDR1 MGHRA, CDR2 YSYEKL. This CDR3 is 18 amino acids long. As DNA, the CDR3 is TGCGCCAGCAGCCAAGATTTACTAGCGGGACTCAACCCCGATACGCAGTATTTT. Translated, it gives CASSQDLLAGLNPDTQYF.

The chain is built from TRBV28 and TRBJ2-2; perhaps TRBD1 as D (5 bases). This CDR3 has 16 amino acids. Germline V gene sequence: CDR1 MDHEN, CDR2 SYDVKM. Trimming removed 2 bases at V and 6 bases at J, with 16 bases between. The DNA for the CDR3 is TGTGCCAGCAGTTTAGGGGCAGCCCGCATCGCCGGGGAGCTGTTTTTT. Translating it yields CASSLGAARIAGELFF.

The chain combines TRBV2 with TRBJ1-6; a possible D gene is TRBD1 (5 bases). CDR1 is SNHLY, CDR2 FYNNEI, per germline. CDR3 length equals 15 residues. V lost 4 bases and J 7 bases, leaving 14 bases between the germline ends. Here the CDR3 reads CASSALGQGNSPLHF. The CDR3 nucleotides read TGTGCCAGCAGTGCCCTGGGCCAGGGAAATTCACCCCTCCACTTT.

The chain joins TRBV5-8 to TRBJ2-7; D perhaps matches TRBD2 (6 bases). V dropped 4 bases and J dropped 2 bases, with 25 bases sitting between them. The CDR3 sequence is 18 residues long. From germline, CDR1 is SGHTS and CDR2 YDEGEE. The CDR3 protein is CASSPDWGRAGQTYEQYF. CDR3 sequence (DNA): TGTGCCAGCAGCCCGGATTGGGGAAGAGCGGGCCAGACCTACGAGCAGTACTTC.

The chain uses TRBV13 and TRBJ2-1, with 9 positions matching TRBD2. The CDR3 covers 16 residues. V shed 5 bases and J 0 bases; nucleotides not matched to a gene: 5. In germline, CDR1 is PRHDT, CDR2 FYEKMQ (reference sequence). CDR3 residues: CASSTTSGTSYNEQFF. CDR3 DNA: TGTGCCAGCAGCACGACTAGCGGAACCTCCTACAATGAGCAGTTCTTC.

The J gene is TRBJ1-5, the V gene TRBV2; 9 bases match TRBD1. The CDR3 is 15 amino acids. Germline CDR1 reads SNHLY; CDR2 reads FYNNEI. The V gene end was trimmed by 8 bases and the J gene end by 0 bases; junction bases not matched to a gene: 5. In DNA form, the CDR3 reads TGTGCCAGCGTCAAGGACAGGGGTAGCAATCAGCCCCAGCATTTT. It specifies CASVKDRGSNQPQHF.

The CDR3 sequence is CASSQAGSYQETQYF. The CDR3 bases are TGTGCCAGCAGCCAAGCGGGATCGTACCAAGAGACCCAGTACTTC. The genes are TRBV4-2 and TRBJ2-5, with D possibly TRBD2 on 5 matching bases. CDR3 length: 15 residues. Germline V gene data show CDR1 as LGHNA and CDR2 as YNFKEQ. Trimming shortened V by 1 base and J by 0 bases, and 9 bases separated the two germline ends.

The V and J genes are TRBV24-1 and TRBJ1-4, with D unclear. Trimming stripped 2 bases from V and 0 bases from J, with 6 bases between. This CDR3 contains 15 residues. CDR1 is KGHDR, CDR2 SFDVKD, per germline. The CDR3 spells CATSDSGATNEKLFF. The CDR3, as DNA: TGTGCCACCAGTGATTCCGGGGCAACTAATGAAAAACTGTTTTTT.

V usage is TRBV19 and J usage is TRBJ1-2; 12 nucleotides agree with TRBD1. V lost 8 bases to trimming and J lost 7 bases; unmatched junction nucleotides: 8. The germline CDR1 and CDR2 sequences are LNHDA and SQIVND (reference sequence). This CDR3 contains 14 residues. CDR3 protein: CASSGQGASSGYTF. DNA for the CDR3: TGTGCCAGTTCGGGACAGGGGGCGAGCTCTGGCTACACCTTC.

The CDR3 loop is CASSPPGALRNIQYF. In DNA, the CDR3 is TGTGCCAGCTCACCACCAGGAGCCTTAAGGAACATTCAGTACTTC. The chain carries TRBV18 and TRBJ2-4; D is ambiguous. The CDR3 runs 15 residues. Germline loops: CDR1 KGHSH, CDR2 LQKENI. V was cut by 0 bases and J by 7 bases, with 13 bases left in between.

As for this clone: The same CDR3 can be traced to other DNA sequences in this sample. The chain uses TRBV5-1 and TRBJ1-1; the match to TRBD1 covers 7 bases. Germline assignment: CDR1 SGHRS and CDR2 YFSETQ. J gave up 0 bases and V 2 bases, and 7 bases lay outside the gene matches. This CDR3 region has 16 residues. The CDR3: CASSLQGTRMNTEAFF. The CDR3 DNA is TGCGCCAGCAGCTTACAGGGGACGAGGATGAACACTGAAGCTTTCTTT.

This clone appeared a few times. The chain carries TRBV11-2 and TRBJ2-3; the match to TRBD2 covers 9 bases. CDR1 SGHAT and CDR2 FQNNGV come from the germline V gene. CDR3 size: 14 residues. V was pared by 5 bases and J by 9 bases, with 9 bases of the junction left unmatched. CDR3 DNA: TGTGCCAGCAGCCCAAGGACTAGCGCTGGAACGCAGTATTTT. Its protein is CASSPRTSAGTQYF. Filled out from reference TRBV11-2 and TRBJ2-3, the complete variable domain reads EAGVAQSPRYKIIEKRQSVAFWCNPISGHATLYWYQQILGQGPKLLIQFQNNGVVDDSQLPKDRFSAERLKGVDSTLKIQPAKLEDSAVYLCASSPRTSAGTQYFGPGTRLTVL.

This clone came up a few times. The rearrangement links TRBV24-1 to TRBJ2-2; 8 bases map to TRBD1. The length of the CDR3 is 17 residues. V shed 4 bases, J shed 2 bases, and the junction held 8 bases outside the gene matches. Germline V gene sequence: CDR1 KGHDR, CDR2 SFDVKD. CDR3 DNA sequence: TGTGCCACCAGTGACCTCTGGACAGGGAGTAACACCGGGGAGCTGTTTTTT. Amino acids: CATSDLWTGSNTGELFF.

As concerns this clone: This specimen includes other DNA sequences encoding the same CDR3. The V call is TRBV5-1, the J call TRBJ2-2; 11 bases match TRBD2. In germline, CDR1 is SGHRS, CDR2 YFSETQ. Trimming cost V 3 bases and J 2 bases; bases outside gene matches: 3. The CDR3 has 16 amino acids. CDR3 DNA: TGCGCCAGCAGCTCTACTAGCGGGAGTAACACCGGGGAGCTGTTTTTT. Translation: CASSSTSGSNTGELFF.

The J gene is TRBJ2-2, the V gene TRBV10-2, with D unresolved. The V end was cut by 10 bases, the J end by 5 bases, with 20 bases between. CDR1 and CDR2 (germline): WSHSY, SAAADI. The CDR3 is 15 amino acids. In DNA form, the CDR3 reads TGCGCCACTCAGCGACCCGCCCCACCTACCGGGGAGCTGTTTTTT. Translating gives CATQRPAPPTGELFF.

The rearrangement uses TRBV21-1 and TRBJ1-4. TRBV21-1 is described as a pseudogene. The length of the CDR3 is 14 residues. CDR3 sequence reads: CAASRRVPNEKLFF. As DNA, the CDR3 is TGTGCCGCCAGCCGCCGGGTCCCTAATGAAAAACTGTTTTTT.

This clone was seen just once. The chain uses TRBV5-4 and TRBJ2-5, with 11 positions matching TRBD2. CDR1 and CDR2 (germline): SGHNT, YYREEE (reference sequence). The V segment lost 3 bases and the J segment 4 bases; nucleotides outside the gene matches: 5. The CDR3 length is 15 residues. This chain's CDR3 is CASSSGTSGLETQYF. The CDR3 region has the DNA TGTGCCAGCAGCTCAGGGACTAGCGGACTAGAGACCCAGTACTTC.

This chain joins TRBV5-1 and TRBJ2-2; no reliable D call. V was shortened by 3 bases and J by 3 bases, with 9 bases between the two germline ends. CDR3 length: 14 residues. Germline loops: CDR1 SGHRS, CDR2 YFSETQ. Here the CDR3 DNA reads TGCGCCAGCAGCTACCTCCTAGACACCGGGGAGCTGTTTTTT. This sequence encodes CASSYLLDTGELFF.

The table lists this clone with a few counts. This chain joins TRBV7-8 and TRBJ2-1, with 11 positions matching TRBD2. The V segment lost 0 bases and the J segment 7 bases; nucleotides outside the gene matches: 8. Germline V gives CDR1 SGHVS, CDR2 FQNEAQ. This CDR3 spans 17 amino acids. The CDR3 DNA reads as TGTGCCAGCAGCTTAGCTCCGGGACTAGCGGTAATGAATGAGCAGTTCTTC. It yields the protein CASSLAPGLAVMNEQFF.

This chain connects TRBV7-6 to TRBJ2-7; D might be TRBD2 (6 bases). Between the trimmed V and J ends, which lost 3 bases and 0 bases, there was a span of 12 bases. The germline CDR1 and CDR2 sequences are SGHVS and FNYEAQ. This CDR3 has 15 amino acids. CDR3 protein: CASSLNSGSSYEQYF. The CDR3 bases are TGTGCCAGCAGCTTGAATAGCGGAAGCTCCTACGAGCAGTACTTC.

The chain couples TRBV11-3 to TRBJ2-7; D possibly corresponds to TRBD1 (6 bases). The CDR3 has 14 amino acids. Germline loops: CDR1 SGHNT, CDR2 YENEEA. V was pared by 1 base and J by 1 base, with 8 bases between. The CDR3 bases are TGTGCCAGCAGCTTAGGGACAGATTCCTACGAGCAGTACGTC. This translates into CASSLGTDSYEQYV.

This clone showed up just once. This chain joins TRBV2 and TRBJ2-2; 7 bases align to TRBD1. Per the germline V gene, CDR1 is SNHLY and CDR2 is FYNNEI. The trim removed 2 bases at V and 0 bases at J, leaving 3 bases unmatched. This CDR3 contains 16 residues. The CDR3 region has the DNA TGTGCCAGCAGTGAAAGAGGGGGCACGAACACCGGGGAGCTGTTTTTT. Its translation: CASSERGGTNTGELFF.

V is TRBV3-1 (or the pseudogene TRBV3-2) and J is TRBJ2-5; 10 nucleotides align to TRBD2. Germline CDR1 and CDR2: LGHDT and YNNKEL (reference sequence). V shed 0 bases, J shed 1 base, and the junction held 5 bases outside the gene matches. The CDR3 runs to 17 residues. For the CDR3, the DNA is TGTGCCAGCAGCCAAGAGTATGGGACTAGCGTCCAAGAGACCCAGTACTTC. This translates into CASSQEYGTSVQETQYF.

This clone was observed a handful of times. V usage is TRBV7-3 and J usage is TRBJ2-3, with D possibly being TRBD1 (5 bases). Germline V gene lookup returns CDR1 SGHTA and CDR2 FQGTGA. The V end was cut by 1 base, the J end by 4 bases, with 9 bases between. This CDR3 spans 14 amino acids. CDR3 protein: CASSLRGGPDTQYF. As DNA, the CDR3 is TGTGCCAGCAGCTTAAGGGGCGGCCCAGATACGCAGTATTTT.

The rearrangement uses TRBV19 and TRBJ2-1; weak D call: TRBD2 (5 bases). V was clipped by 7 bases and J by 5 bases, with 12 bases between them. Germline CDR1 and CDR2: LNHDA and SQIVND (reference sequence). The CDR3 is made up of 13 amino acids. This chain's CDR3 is CASTPAGHNEQFF. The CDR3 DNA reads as TGTGCCAGTACCCCGGCGGGCCACAATGAGCAGTTCTTC.

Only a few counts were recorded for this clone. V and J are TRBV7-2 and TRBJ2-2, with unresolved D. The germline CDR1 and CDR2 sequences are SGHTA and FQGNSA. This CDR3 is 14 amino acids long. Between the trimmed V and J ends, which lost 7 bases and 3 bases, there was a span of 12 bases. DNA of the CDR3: TGTGCCAGCACCCCTCATAGTGACACCGGGGAGCTGTTTTTT. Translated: CASTPHSDTGELFF.

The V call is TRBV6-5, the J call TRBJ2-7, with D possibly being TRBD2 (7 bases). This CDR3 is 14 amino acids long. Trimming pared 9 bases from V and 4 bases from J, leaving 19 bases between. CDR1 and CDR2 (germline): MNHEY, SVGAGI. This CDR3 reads CASRGRGEPYEQYF. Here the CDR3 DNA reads TGTGCCAGTCGGGGGAGGGGGGAGCCGTACGAGCAGTACTTC.

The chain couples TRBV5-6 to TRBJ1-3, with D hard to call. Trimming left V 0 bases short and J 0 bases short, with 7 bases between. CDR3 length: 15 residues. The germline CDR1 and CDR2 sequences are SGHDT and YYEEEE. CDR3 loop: CASSLGRSSGNTIYF. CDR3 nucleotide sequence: TGTGCCAGCAGCTTGGGAAGGAGCTCTGGAAACACCATATATTTT.

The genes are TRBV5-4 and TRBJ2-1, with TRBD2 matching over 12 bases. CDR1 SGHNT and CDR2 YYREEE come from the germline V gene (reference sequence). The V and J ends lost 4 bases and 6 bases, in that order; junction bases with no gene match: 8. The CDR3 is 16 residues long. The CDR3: CASSTPLAGGANEQFF. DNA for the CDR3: TGTGCCAGCAGCACACCACTAGCGGGGGGCGCCAATGAGCAGTTCTTC. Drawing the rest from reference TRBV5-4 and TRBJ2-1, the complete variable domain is ETGVTQSPTHLIKTRGQQVTLRCSSQSGHNTVSWYQQALGQGPQFIFQYYREEENGRGNFPPRFSGLQFPNYSSELNVNALELDDSALYLCASSTPLAGGANEQFFGPGTRLTVL.

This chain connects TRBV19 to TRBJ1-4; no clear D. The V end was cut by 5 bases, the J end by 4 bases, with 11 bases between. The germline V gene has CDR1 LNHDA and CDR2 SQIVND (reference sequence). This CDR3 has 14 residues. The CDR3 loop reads CASSPQWLNEKLFF. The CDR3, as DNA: TGTGCCAGTAGTCCACAGTGGCTTAATGAAAAACTGTTTTTT.